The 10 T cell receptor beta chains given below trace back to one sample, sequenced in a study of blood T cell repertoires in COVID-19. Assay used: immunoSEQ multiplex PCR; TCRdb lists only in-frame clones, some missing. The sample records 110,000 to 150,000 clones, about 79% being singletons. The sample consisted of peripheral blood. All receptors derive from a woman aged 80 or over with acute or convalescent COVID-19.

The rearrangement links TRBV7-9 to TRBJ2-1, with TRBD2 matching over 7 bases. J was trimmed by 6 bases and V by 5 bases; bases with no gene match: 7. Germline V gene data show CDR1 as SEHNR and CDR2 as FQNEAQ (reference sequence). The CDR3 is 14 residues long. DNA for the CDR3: TGTGCCAGCAGCCCGATCGGACTAGTCAATGAGCAGTTCTTC. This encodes CASSPIGLVNEQFF.

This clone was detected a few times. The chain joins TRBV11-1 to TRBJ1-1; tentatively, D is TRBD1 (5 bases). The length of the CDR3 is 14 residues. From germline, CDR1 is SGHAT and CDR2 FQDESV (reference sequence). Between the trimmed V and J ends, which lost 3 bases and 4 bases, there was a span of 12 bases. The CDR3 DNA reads TGTGCCAGCAGCTTCGAGCAGGGCGGCACTGAAGCTTTCTTT. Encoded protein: CASSFEQGGTEAFF.

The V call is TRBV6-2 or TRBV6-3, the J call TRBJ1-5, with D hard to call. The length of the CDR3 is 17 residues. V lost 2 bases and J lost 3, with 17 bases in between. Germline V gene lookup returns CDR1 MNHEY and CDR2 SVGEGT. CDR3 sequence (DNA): TGTGCCAGCAGTTACACTCCCCCCTCCAGGATCAATCAGCCCCAGCATTTT. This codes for CASSYTPPSRINQPQHF.

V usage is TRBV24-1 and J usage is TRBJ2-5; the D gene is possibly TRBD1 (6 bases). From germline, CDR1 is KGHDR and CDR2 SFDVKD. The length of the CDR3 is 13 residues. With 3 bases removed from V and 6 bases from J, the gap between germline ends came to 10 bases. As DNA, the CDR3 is TGTGCCACCAGTGATGCAGGGGTAAAGACCCAGTACTTC. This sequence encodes CATSDAGVKTQYF.

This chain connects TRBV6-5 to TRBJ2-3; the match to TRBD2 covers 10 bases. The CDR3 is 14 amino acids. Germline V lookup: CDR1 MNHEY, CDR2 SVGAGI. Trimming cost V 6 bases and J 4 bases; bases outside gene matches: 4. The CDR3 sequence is CASRTSGAADTQYF. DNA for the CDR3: TGTGCCAGCAGAACTAGCGGGGCTGCAGATACGCAGTATTTT.

CDR3 nucleotides: TGTGCCAGCAGCTGGACTGGCACCGGGGAGCTGTTTTTT. Residues: CASSWTGTGELFF. The chain carries TRBV3-1 (or the pseudogene TRBV3-2) and TRBJ2-2, with TRBD2 as a possible D gene (5 bases). Trimming removed 5 bases from V and 4 bases from J, with 8 bases in between. The CDR3 is made up of 13 amino acids. The germline V gene encodes CDR1 LGHDT and CDR2 YNNKEL (reference sequence).

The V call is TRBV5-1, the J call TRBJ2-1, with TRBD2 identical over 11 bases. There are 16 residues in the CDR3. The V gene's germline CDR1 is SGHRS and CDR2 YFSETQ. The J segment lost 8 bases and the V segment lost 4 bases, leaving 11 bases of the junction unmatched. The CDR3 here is CASSELAGGLAYEQFF. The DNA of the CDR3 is TGCGCCAGCAGCGAGTTAGCGGGGGGGCTTGCTTATGAGCAGTTCTTC.

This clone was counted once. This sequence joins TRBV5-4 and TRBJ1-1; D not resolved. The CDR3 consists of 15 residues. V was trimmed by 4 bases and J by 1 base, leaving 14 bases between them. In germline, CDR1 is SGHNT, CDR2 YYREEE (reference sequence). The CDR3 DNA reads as TGTGCCAGCAGCCCCCGGGTAACGGAGAACACTGAAGCTTTCTTT. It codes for CASSPRVTENTEAFF.

The CDR3 here is CASTPGGNTIYF. DNA of the CDR3: TGTGCCAGCACGCCAGGGGGAAACACCATATATTTT. The J gene is TRBJ1-3, the V gene TRBV9; TRBD1 might be the D (5 bases). Trimming cost V 6 bases and J 4 bases, with 8 bases left between them. Looked up from germline, CDR1 is SGDLS and CDR2 is YYNGEE. The CDR3 covers 12 residues.

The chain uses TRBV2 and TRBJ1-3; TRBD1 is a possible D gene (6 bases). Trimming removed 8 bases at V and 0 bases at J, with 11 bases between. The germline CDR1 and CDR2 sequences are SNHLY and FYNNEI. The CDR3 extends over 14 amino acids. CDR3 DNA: TGTGCCAGCCGGGGGGGCGTCTCTGGAAACACCATATATTTT. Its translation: CASRGGVSGNTIYF.